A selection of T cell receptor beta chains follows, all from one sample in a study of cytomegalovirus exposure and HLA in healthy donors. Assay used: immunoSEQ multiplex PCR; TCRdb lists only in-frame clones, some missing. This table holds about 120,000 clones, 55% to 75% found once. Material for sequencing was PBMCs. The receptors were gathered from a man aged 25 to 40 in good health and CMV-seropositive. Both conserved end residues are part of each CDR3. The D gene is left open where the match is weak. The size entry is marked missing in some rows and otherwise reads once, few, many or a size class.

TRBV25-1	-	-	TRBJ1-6	TGTGCCAGCAGTGAAGGGCCCGTGAACCGGGACATCCATTCACCCCTCCACTTT	CASSEGPVNRDIHSPLHF
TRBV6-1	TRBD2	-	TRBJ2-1	TGTGCCAGCAGTGAAAATGCGGGAGACCCCAATGAGCAGTTCTTC	CASSENAGDPNEQFF
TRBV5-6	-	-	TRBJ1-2	TGTGCCAGCAGCTGGTCAGGGTATGGCTACACCTTC	CASSWSGYGYTF
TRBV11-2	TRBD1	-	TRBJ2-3	TGTGCCAGCAGCGTCGACAGGGCAGATACGCAGTATTTT	CASSVDRADTQYF
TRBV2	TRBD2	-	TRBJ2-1	TGTGCCAGCAGTTGGGGACTAGGGGTCAATGAGCAGTTCTTC	CASSWGLGVNEQFF
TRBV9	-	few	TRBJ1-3	TGTGCCAGCAGCGTGGGGACTCCAAACACCATATATTTT	CASSVGTPNTIYF
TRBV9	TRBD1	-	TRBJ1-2	TGTGCCAGCAGCGGAGGGACAGGGGACCGATATGGCTACACCTTC	CASSGGTGDRYGYTF
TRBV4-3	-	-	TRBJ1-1	TGCGCCAGCAGCCAAGTGCGAACTACTGAAGCTTTCTTT	CASSQVRTTEAFF
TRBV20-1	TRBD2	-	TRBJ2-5	TGCAGTGCGACTAGCGGAGAGACCCAGTACTTC	CSATSGETQYF
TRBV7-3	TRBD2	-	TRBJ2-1	TGTGCCAGCAGCTTACGGGCGGCTAGCGGAAACAATGAGCAGTTCTTC	CASSLRAASGNNEQFF
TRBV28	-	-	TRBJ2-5	TGTGCCAGCAGCTTCCCGCATAGTGAGACCCAGTACTTC	CASSFPHSETQYF
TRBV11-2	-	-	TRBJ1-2	TGTGCCAGCAGCTTAACAGGGCAGGGTGGCTACACCTTC	CASSLTGQGGYTF
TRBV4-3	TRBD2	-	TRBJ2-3	TGCGCCAGCAGCCAAGGAGAGGGGAGGGCCTATGATACGCAGTATTTT	CASSQGEGRAYDTQYF
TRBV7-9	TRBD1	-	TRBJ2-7	TGTGCCAGCAGCTCCAATCTCCCCGGGACAGCGATATACGAGCAGTACTTC	CASSSNLPGTAIYEQYF
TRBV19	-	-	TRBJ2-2	TGTGCCAGTAGTATACAGAACACCGGGGAGCTGTTTTTT	CASSIQNTGELFF
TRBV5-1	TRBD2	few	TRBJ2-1	TGCGCCAGCAGCTTCTCCGGGACTAGCGGATACAATGAGCAGTTCTTC	CASSFSGTSGYNEQFF
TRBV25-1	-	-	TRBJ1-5	TGTGCCAGCAGTGAGGCAGGGCTGGGTCAGCCCCAGCATTTT	CASSEAGLGQPQHF
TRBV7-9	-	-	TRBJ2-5	TGTGCCAGCAGCCGAGCAGGGCCACAAGAGACCCAGTACTTC	CASSRAGPQETQYF
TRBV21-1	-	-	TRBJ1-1	TGTGCCAGCAGGAGCGGACAGGGGGAGGACACTGAAGCTTTCTTT	CASRSGQGEDTEAFF
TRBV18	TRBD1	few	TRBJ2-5	TGTGCCAGCTCACCTTCGGGACAGGCAGAGACCCAGTACTTC	CASSPSGQAETQYF
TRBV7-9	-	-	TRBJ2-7	TGTGCCAGCAGCCCCGCGGTAGAAAACGAGCAGTACTTC	CASSPAVENEQYF
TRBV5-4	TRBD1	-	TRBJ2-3	TGTGCCAGCAGCAAAGGACAGGGAGCAGATACGCAGTATTTT	CASSKGQGADTQYF
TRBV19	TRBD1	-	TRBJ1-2	TGTGCCAGTAGTAGACCGGGACAGGGGGCCGTCTGGAGGGGCTACACCTTC	CASSRPGQGAVWRGYTF
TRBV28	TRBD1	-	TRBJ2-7	TGTGCCACCCACACGACCGGGACAGGGTACGAGCAGTACTTC	CATHTTGTGYEQYF
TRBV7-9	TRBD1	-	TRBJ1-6	TGTGCCAGCAGCCGGATGGGACAGAATAATTCACCCCTCCACTTT	CASSRMGQNNSPLHF
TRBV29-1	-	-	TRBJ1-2	TGCAGCGTTGTAGACGGGAACTATGGCTACACCTTC	CSVVDGNYGYTF
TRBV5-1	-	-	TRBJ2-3	TGCGCCAGCAGCTTACAGGGCCGCACAGATACGCAGTATTTT	CASSLQGRTDTQYF
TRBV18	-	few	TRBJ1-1	TGTGCCAGCTCATCTCTAGGATTCCTGAACACTGAAGCTTTCTTT	CASSSLGFLNTEAFF
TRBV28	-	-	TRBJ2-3	TGTGCCAGCAGTTTAGCCCAAACTTTGCGGAACACAGATACGCAGTATTTT	CASSLAQTLRNTDTQYF
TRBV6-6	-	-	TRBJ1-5	TGTGCCAGCAGATTGGACAGATACAATCAGCCCCAGCATTTT	CASRLDRYNQPQHF